This entry features one TCR beta chain sequence. This specimen comes from a study of blood T cell repertoires in COVID-19. Overall study: The United States, Italy and Spain supplied acute and convalescent COVID-19 samples.

This CDR3 has 18 residues. V was trimmed by 3 bases and J by 0 bases, leaving 18 bases between them. The germline V gene encodes CDR1 MDHEN and CDR2 SYDVKM. Libraries were prepared by immunoSEQ multiplex PCR; TCRdb keeps only in-frame clonotypes and omits some of them. The profile shows 250,000 to 350,000 clones, approximately 86% of them singletons. This chain connects TRBV28 to TRBJ1-5, with D possibly TRBD1 on 5 matching bases. The sequence came from a man younger than 35 with active or convalescent COVID-19. Material: peripheral blood. The CDR3 region has the DNA TGTGCCAGCAGTTTTGTCCCGGGACTGAGGTATAGCAATCAGCCCCAGCATTTT. Translated, it gives CASSFVPGLRYSNQPQHF.